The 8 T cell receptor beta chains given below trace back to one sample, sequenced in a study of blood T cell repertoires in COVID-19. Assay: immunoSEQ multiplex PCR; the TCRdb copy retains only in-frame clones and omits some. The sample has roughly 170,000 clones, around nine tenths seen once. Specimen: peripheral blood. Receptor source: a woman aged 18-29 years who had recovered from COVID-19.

The CDR3 is CASSQDRDTQYF. CDR3 bases: TGTGCCAGCAGCCAAGACCGAGATACGCAGTATTTT. The rearrangement uses TRBV4-2 and TRBJ2-3; D uncertain. Per the germline V gene, CDR1 is LGHNA and CDR2 is YNFKEQ. This CDR3 is 12 amino acids long. The V end lost 0 bases, the J end lost 5 bases, and 3 bases lay between the germline ends.

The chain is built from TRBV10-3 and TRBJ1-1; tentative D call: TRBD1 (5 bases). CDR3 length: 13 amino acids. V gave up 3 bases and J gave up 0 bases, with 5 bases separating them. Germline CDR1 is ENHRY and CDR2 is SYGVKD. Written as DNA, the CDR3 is TGTGCCATCAGTGAAGGGGTGAACACTGAAGCTTTCTTT. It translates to CAISEGVNTEAFF.

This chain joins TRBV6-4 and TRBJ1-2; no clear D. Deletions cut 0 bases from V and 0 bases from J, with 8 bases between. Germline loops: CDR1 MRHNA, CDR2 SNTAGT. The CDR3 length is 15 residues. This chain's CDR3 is CASSDSYRTNYGYTF. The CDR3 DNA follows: TGTGCCAGCAGTGACTCCTACAGAACTAACTATGGCTACACCTTC.

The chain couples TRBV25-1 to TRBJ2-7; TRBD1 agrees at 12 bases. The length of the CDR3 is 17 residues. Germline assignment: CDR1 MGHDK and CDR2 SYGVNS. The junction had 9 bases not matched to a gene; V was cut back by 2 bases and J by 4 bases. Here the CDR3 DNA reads TGTGCCAGCAGTGAAACCGCTCCGGGACAGGGGGCATACGAGCAGTACTTC. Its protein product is CASSETAPGQGAYEQYF.

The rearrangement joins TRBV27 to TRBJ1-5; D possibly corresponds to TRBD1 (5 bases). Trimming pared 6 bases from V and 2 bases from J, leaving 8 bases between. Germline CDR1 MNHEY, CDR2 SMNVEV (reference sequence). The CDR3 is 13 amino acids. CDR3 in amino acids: CASRLTGNQPQHF. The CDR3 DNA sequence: TGTGCCAGCAGACTGACAGGCAATCAGCCCCAGCATTTT.

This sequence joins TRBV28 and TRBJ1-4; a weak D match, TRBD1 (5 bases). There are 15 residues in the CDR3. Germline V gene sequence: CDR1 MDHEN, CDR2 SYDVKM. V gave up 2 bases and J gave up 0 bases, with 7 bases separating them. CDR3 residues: CASSLRGATNEKLFF. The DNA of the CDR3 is TGTGCCAGCAGTTTACGGGGGGCAACTAATGAAAAACTGTTTTTT.

The CDR3 DNA is TGTGCCAGCAGCTTCGGGTCTAGCACAGATACGCAGTATTTT. Protein sequence: CASSFGSSTDTQYF. The chain combines TRBV7-6 with TRBJ2-3; D ambiguous. V was pared by 3 bases and J by 0 bases, with 7 bases between. CDR1 and CDR2 (germline): SGHVS, FNYEAQ. This CDR3 region has 14 residues.

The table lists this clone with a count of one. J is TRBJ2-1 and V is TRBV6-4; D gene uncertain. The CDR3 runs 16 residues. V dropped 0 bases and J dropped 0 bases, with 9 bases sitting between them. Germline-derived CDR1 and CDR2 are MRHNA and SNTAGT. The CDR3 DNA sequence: TGTGCCAGCAGTGACTCGAGGTTCAGCTCCTACAATGAGCAGTTCTTC. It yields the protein CASSDSRFSSYNEQFF.